This TCR beta chain was documented in a study of PD-L1 blockade in urothelial cancer. Study at large: Administration of atezolizumab to patients began in about 2014, at 1,200 mg intravenously every 3 weeks.

The CDR3 loop spans 16 amino acids. Described time point: pretreatment peripheral blood. Clones were read by immunoSEQ multiplex PCR, and TCRdb kept only the in-frame ones, dropping some. The sample carries roughly 87,000 clones, 80% to 90% recorded once. This receptor was identified in a woman over 75 with urothelial cancer. The chain carries TRBV21-1 and TRBJ2-1; TRBD2 is the table's D call, not checked against the DNA. TRBV21-1 is described as a pseudogene. Source: PBMCs, taken around atezolizumab (anti-PD-L1) treatment. CDR3 region: CASNLLGRSSYNEQFF. The CDR3 DNA follows: TGTGCCAGCAACCTACTAGGACGGAGCTCCTACAATGAGCAGTTCTTC.